This T cell receptor (beta chain) was recovered during a study of blood T cell repertoires in COVID-19. Repertoires were generated with immunoSEQ multiplex PCR, while TCRdb's copy carries only in-frame clones and drops some. Of 150,000 to 200,000 clones listed, 80% to 95% are singletons. The specimen was peripheral blood. The TCR sequence derives from a man between 45 and 60 years old with acute or convalescent COVID-19.

The CDR3 is CAWSEWVREDGYTF. CDR3 DNA: TGTGCCTGGAGTGAGTGGGTTAGAGAGGATGGCTACACCTTC. The chain recombines TRBV30 with TRBJ1-2; D remains unclear. V lost 1 base, J lost 6 bases, and 15 bases lay in between. There are 14 residues in the CDR3. Looked up from germline, CDR1 is GTSNPN and CDR2 is SVGIG (reference sequence). Full variable domain (remainder filled in from reference TRBV30 and TRBJ1-2): SQTIHQWPATLVQPVGSPLSLECTVEGTSNPNLYWYRQAAGRGLQLLFYSVGIGQISSEVPQNLSASRPQDRQFILSSKKLLLSDSGFYLCAWSEWVREDGYTFGSGTRLTVV.